Following are 21 T cell receptor beta chains from one sample sequenced in a study of T cell clonality in common variable immunodeficiency. General study points: Fewer deletions and N-nucleotide insertions were reportedly seen in common variable immunodeficiency TCR beta sequences.

The repertoire was sequenced with immunoSEQ multiplex PCR; TCRdb's copy has only in-frame clones and lacks some. The data show 25,000 to 35,000 clones, with none appearing a single time. These TCRs' antigens remain unknown. What was sequenced was peripheral blood mononuclear cells. Receptors were obtained from a human donor with common variable immunodeficiency.

This clone was seen more than once but under ten times. From the germline J gene comes the end of the CDR3, since the read stops 3 residues before it. This sequence joins TRBV2 and TRBJ2-2; no clear D. The germline gives CDR1 SNHLY, CDR2 FYNNEI. The CDR3 has 14 amino acids. The ends were cut back, 6 bases at V and 0 bases at J, with 8 bases in the middle. The CDR3 here is CASRGQSNTGELFF. Partial CDR3 DNA: TGTGCCAGCAGAGGGCAGTCGAACACCGGGGAG.

This clone has a handful of counts. Read coverage stops 3 residues before the CDR3 terminus; the germline J gene supplies the remainder. The chain couples TRBV30 to TRBJ1-1; 8 nucleotides align to TRBD1. The CDR3 consists of 14 residues. With V trimmed by 4 bases and J by 0 bases, 4 bases remained unmatched. Germline V CDR1 and CDR2: GTSNPN, SVGIG (reference sequence). The sequenced part of the CDR3 DNA is TGTGCCTGGACTGCAGGGGGCATGAACACTGAA. Translated, it gives CAWTAGGMNTE. The full CDR3 protein reads CAWTAGGMNTEAFF.

A word on this clone: The read ends 3 residues early relative to the CDR3; the germline J gene fills the gap. The rearrangement uses TRBV7-9 and TRBJ1-1; no reliable D call. V lost 8 bases to trimming and J lost 3 bases, with 13 bases between them. Germline values: CDR1 SEHNR, CDR2 FQNEAQ (reference sequence). The CDR3 has 13 residues. The CDR3 spells CASEIRGDTEAFF. CDR3 DNA (partial): TGTGCCAGCGAGATCCGGGGTGACACTGAA.

Comments on this clone: The read terminates 3 residues ahead of where the CDR3 ends, so the germline J gene completes it. The rearrangement joins TRBV7-2 to TRBJ2-1; D remains ambiguous. CDR3 length: 11 amino acids. Germline-derived CDR1 and CDR2 are SGHTA and FQGNSA. Trimming took off 2 bases at V and 8 bases at J, with 4 bases between the two ends. The sequenced part of the CDR3 DNA is TGTGCCAGCAGCTTACGGTATGAG. It specifies CASSLRYE. The full CDR3 is CASSLRYEQFF.

This clone was counted ten times or more. The read ends 3 residues shy of where the CDR3 ends; the end is completed using the germline J gene. The V gene is TRBV18, the J gene TRBJ2-5; TRBD2 is a possible D gene (5 bases). Trimming took 0 bases from V and 2 from J, leaving 16 bases between them. CDR3 length: 17 amino acids. Germline CDR1 KGHSH, CDR2 LQKENI. The sequenced part of the CDR3 DNA is TGTGCCAGCTCACCACCGAGGCAAACTGAGGGTCAAGAGACC. It translates to CASSPPRQTEGQET. The full CDR3 is CASSPPRQTEGQETQYF. Full variable domain (outside the CDR3, taken from reference TRBV18 and TRBJ2-5): NAGVMQNPRHLVRRRGQEARLRCSPMKGHSHVYWYRQLPEEGLKFMVYLQKENIIDESGMPKERFSAEFPKEGPSILRIQQVVRGDSAAYFCASSPPRQTEGQETQYFGPGTRLLVL.

This clone was detected many times. From the germline J gene comes the end of the CDR3, since the read stops 3 residues before it. The chain combines TRBV7-8 with TRBJ2-2, with 7 nucleotides matching TRBD1. V lost 5 bases, J lost 0 bases, and 6 bases stayed unmatched. This CDR3 has 16 amino acids. CDR1 is SGHVS, CDR2 FQNEAQ, per germline. CDR3 amino acids: CASSRRQGTNTGELFF. The CDR3 bases that were read are TGTGCCAGCAGCCGTAGACAGGGAACGAACACCGGGGAG.

This clone was recorded a few times. The CDR3 end is not reached by the read, which stops 3 residues before it; the germline J gene fills it in. The rearrangement links TRBV7-2 to TRBJ1-1; 7 nucleotides align to TRBD1. Germline CDR1 and CDR2: SGHTA and FQGNSA. The V and J ends lost 5 bases and 0 bases, in that order; junction bases with no gene match: 6. This CDR3 contains 15 residues. The sequenced CDR3 bases are TGTGCCAGCAGCCGCCTCGACAGGGTGAACACTGAA. Its protein is CASSRLDRVNTE. The whole CDR3 region reads CASSRLDRVNTEAFF.

This clone was observed at least ten times. The read terminates 3 residues ahead of where the CDR3 ends, so the germline J gene completes it. The chain recombines TRBV10-3 with TRBJ2-5; 8 nucleotides agree with TRBD2. The CDR3 contains 15 residues. Germline-derived CDR1 and CDR2 are ENHRY and SYGVKD. V was pared by 2 bases and J by 1 base, with 3 bases of the junction left unmatched. CDR3 bases read: TGTGCCATCAGTGAGGGACTAGCTCGCCAAGAGACC. Its protein is CAISEGLARQET. The whole CDR3 region reads CAISEGLARQETQYF.

Many counts were recorded for this clone. The sequence runs out 3 residues before the end of the CDR3; the remainder is reconstructed from the germline J gene. The rearrangement uses TRBV18 and TRBJ2-7; D is possibly TRBD1 (6 bases). Trimming took 2 bases from V and 3 from J, leaving 17 bases between them. The CDR3 has 16 residues. Germline lookup yields CDR1 KGHSH and CDR2 LQKENI. The CDR3 sequence is CASSPSGRGSSYEQYF. The sequenced part of the CDR3 DNA is TGTGCCAGCTCACCATCGGGCAGGGGTTCCAGCTACGAG.

The table lists this clone with a few counts. With the read ending 3 residues before the CDR3 end, the germline J gene is used to fill in that end. This rearrangement joins TRBV7-9 to TRBJ2-7; the D gene is possibly TRBD1 (6 bases). Germline V gene sequence: CDR1 SEHNR, CDR2 FQNEAQ (reference sequence). The CDR3 is 14 residues long. V lost 5 bases to trimming and J lost 4 bases, with 15 bases between them. CDR3 bases read: TGTGCCAGCAGCCTCCGGGACAAGGGATACGAG. This gives the protein CASSLRDKGYE. In full, the CDR3 reads CASSLRDKGYEQYF. Together with reference TRBV7-9 and TRBJ2-7, the CDR3 gives the full variable domain: DTGVSQNPRHKITKRGQNVTFRCDPISEHNRLYWYRQTLGQGPEFLTYFQNEAQLEKSRLLSDRFSAERPKGSFSTLEIQRTEQGDSAMYLCASSLRDKGYEQYFGPGTRLTVT.

About this clone itself: The CDR3 goes on 3 residues after the read ends, and that part is filled in from the germline J gene. V is TRBV19 and J is TRBJ2-7, with D perhaps TRBD1 (5 bases). The length of the CDR3 is 15 residues. Germline assignment: CDR1 LNHDA and CDR2 SQIVND (reference sequence). Trimming took off 5 bases at V and 2 bases at J, with 16 bases between the two ends. The CDR3 spells CASSPRVARAYEQYF. The part of the CDR3 DNA that was read is TGTGCCAGTAGTCCCAGGGTCGCTAGAGCCTACGAG.

CDR3 DNA, as far as it was read: TGTGCCAGCAGCCAAGGGACTAGCGGGAAGCCCATCTACGAG. This gives the protein CASSQGTSGKPIYE. The complete CDR3 reads CASSQGTSGKPIYEQYF. V and J are TRBV4-2 and TRBJ2-7; 12 positions agree with TRBD2. The CDR3 extends 3 residues past the end of the read, so its final part is completed from the germline J gene. With 1 base clipped from V and 3 bases from J, the junction kept 7 bases outside the gene matches. The CDR3 loop spans 17 amino acids. Per germline, CDR1 LGHNA and CDR2 YNFKEQ.

The sample holds a few counts of this clone. The sequenced CDR3 bases are TGTGCCAGCAGCTTATTGGACAGCAGCACAGATACG. This translates into CASSLLDSSTDT. The full CDR3 reads CASSLLDSSTDTQYF. The chain couples TRBV11-1 to TRBJ2-3, with a possible D match to TRBD1 (6 bases). The read is 3 residues too short to cover the CDR3 end, so that end is filled in from the germline J gene. The V end lost 2 bases, the J end lost 0 bases, and 9 bases lay between the germline ends. This CDR3 contains 15 residues. Germline V lookup: CDR1 SGHAT, CDR2 FQDESV (reference sequence).

This clone has more than one count but fewer than ten. The observed sequence ends 3 residues before the CDR3 terminus, with the missing tail filled in from the germline J gene. The rearrangement joins TRBV5-1 to TRBJ2-2; 10 bases agree with TRBD2. This CDR3 region has 18 residues. Germline CDR1 reads SGHRS; CDR2 reads YFSETQ. With V trimmed by 3 bases and J by 6 bases, 14 bases remained unmatched. The sequenced CDR3 bases are TGCGCCAGCAGCTCGCCCCTAGCGGGAGTAAGTGGGGCCGGGGAG. Protein: CASSSPLAGVSGAGE. The entire CDR3 protein is CASSSPLAGVSGAGELFF.

This clone was observed a handful of times. The read stops 3 residues short of the end of the CDR3; the missing end is completed from the germline J gene. The chain combines TRBV6-1 with TRBJ2-3; TRBD1 aligns across 10 bases. There are 15 residues in the CDR3. Trimming at V came to 1 base and at J to 3 bases, leaving 1 base not matched to a gene. Per germline, CDR1 MNHNS and CDR2 SASEGT. The CDR3 reads CASSEGTGGTDTQYF. CDR3 DNA (partial): TGTGCCAGCAGTGAAGGGACAGGGGGTACAGATACG.

There are many counts of this clone. The read ends 3 residues shy of where the CDR3 ends; the end is completed using the germline J gene. This chain connects TRBV5-6 to TRBJ2-7; 7 nucleotides match TRBD1. The CDR3 is 13 residues long. V shed 3 bases, J shed 1 base, and the junction held 1 base outside the gene matches. CDR1 SGHDT and CDR2 YYEEEE come from the germline V gene. The sequenced part of the CDR3 DNA is TGTGCCAGCAGCTCACAGGGGTCCTACGAG. This sequence encodes CASSSQGSYE. From start to end, the CDR3 is CASSSQGSYEQYF. Combining the CDR3 with reference TRBV5-6 and TRBJ2-7 gives the whole variable domain DAGVTQSPTHLIKTRGQQVTLRCSPKSGHDTVSWYQQALGQGPQFIFQYYEEEERQRGNFPDRFSGHQFPNYSSELNVNALLLGDSALYLCASSSQGSYEQYFGPGTRLTVT.

In its sample, this clone was seen a few times. The sequenced fragment ends 3 residues before the CDR3 boundary, so the rest is inferred from the germline J gene. J is TRBJ2-2 and V is TRBV2; D uncertain. The V end lost 4 bases, the J end lost 4 bases, and 13 bases lay between the germline ends. The CDR3 runs to 15 residues. Germline V gives CDR1 SNHLY, CDR2 FYNNEI. CDR3 sequence: CASSAFAEPTGELFF. CDR3 DNA, as far as it was read: TGTGCCAGCAGTGCGTTTGCGGAGCCCACCGGGGAG.

This clone was picked up many times. Read data end 3 residues before the CDR3 end; the end is taken from the germline J gene. This chain connects TRBV5-1 to TRBJ2-3; 7 bases line up with TRBD1. V lost 4 bases to trimming and J lost 3 bases; unmatched junction nucleotides: 5. The CDR3 totals 14 residues. Per germline, CDR1 SGHRS and CDR2 YFSETQ. The CDR3: CASSQQGPTDTQYF. CDR3 DNA (partial): TGCGCCAGCAGCCAACAGGGGCCGACAGATACG.

This clone showed up many times. The read falls 3 residues short of the CDR3 end, and the missing part is taken from the germline J gene. The chain links TRBV20-1 to TRBJ1-1, with a weak D call TRBD1 (6 bases). The CDR3 has 14 residues. V dropped 0 bases and J dropped 6 bases, with 14 bases sitting between them. The germline CDR1 and CDR2 sequences are DFQATT and SNEGSKA (reference sequence). CDR3 sequence reads: CSARESPEGAEAFF. The sequenced part of the CDR3 DNA is TGCAGTGCTAGAGAGAGCCCGGAGGGGGCTGAA.

This clone was seen more than once but under ten times. The read falls 3 residues short of the CDR3 end, and the missing part is taken from the germline J gene. The V and J genes are TRBV13 and TRBJ2-1; the D is unclear. This CDR3 contains 13 residues. Looked up from germline, CDR1 is PRHDT and CDR2 is FYEKMQ (reference sequence). Trimming left V 7 bases short and J 4 bases short, with 11 bases between. CDR3: CASTWSRYNEQFF. The part of the CDR3 DNA that was read is TGTGCCAGCACCTGGAGCAGGTACAATGAG.

This clone was recorded many times. The read is 3 residues too short to cover the CDR3 end, so that end is filled in from the germline J gene. The chain is built from TRBV20-1 and TRBJ2-5; 9 bases match TRBD2. CDR1 is DFQATT, CDR2 SNEGSKA, per germline (reference sequence). V shed 5 bases and J 5 bases; nucleotides not matched to a gene: 9. The CDR3 extends over 14 amino acids. CDR3 bases read: TGCAGTGCTCCTCCGGGACTAGCCGTGGAGACC. The encoded protein is CSAPPGLAVET. From start to end, the CDR3 is CSAPPGLAVETQYF.